These 21 T cell receptor beta chains share one sample of origin, sequenced in a study of cytomegalovirus exposure and HLA in healthy donors. Measured with immunoSEQ multiplex PCR; TCRdb has only the in-frame clones, and not every one. The repertoire has over 250,000 clones, roughly 87% of them found once; the top ten carry over 1%. The sequenced sample consisted of PBMCs. Receptor source: a woman aged 30 to 39 in good health and CMV-seropositive.

For the CDR3, the DNA is TGTGCCAGCAGCTTAGCGGGAAGCTCCTACGAGCAGTACTTC. The encoded protein is CASSLAGSSYEQYF. This chain links TRBV7-3 with TRBJ2-7; maybe TRBD2 (6 bases). The CDR3 has 14 amino acids. Germline lookup yields CDR1 SGHTA and CDR2 FQGTGA. V dropped 2 bases and J dropped 0 bases, with 8 bases sitting between them.

This clone was seen only once. The chain recombines TRBV18 with TRBJ1-4; no clear D. The length of the CDR3 is 15 residues. V was cut by 3 bases and J by 2 bases, with 10 bases left in between. Germline V lookup: CDR1 KGHSH, CDR2 LQKENI. The CDR3 coding sequence is TGTGCCAGCTCACCGGGGAGCATCACTAATGAAAAACTGTTTTTT. Protein product: CASSPGSITNEKLFF. Full variable domain (missing parts from reference TRBV18 and TRBJ1-4): NAGVMQNPRHLVRRRGQEARLRCSPMKGHSHVYWYRQLPEEGLKFMVYLQKENIIDESGMPKERFSAEFPKEGPSILRIQQVVRGDSAAYFCASSPGSITNEKLFFGSGTQLSVL.

This clone was seen only a few times. V gene TRBV15 combines with J gene TRBJ1-2; TRBD1 matches 8 bases. The V gene's germline CDR1 is LNHNV and CDR2 YYDKDF (reference sequence). V was clipped by 5 bases and J by 3 bases; unmatched bases: 2. This CDR3 is 13 amino acids long. CDR3: CATSPDRDYGYTF. Here the CDR3 DNA reads TGTGCCACCAGCCCGGACAGGGACTATGGCTACACCTTC.

Written as DNA, the CDR3 is TGTGCCAGCAGTTCGACAGGGGGCACCGGGGAGCTGTTTTTT. Residues: CASSSTGGTGELFF. V is TRBV6-1 and J is TRBJ2-2, with 9 nucleotides matching TRBD1. The V gene's germline CDR1 is MNHNS and CDR2 SASEGT. The CDR3 is 14 amino acids. Trimming at V came to 5 bases and at J to 4 bases, leaving 2 bases not matched to a gene.

The J gene is TRBJ2-1, the V gene TRBV7-8, with TRBD2 matching over 7 bases. CDR3 length: 15 residues. Per germline, CDR1 SGHVS and CDR2 FQNEAQ. After removal of 3 bases from V and 4 bases from J, the junction contained 6 bases not matched to a gene. The CDR3 here is CASSFLTSEYNEQFF. In nucleotides, the CDR3 is TGTGCCAGCAGCTTTTTAACTAGCGAATACAATGAGCAGTTCTTC. Together with reference TRBV7-8 and TRBJ2-1, the CDR3 gives the full variable domain: GAGVSQSPRYKVAKRGQDVALRCDPISGHVSLFWYQQALGQGPEFLTYFQNEAQLDKSGLPSDRFFAERPEGSVSTLKIQRTQQEDSAVYLCASSFLTSEYNEQFFGPGTRLTVL.

The gene calls are TRBV5-1 and TRBJ1-5; D may be TRBD1 (6 bases). The CDR3 consists of 15 residues. V lost 0 bases and J lost 7, with 14 bases in between. The germline V gene has CDR1 SGHRS and CDR2 YFSETQ. CDR3 DNA sequence: TGCGCCAGCAGCTTGGTTGTAGGGGGGGGGCAGCCCCAGCATTTT. Protein sequence: CASSLVVGGGQPQHF.

The rearrangement links TRBV11-2 to TRBJ1-2, with D possibly matching TRBD1 (6 bases). The CDR3 consists of 17 residues. Between the trimmed V and J ends, which lost 0 bases and 0 bases, there was a span of 14 bases. Germline loops: CDR1 SGHAT, CDR2 FQNNGV. CDR3 sequence (DNA): TGTGCCAGCAGCTTAGAAGGGGCAGGGGCAGCTAACTATGGCTACACCTTC. It yields the protein CASSLEGAGAANYGYTF.

Worth noting for this clone: At one end, the junction sequence differs from germline, possibly due to a read error. Other DNA sequences in the sample encode the same CDR3. V usage is TRBV7-9 and J usage is TRBJ1-1, with D perhaps TRBD1 (5 bases). Germline V gives CDR1 SEHNR, CDR2 FQNEAQ (reference sequence). The length of the CDR3 is 12 residues. This chain's CDR3 is CASSLGGTGAFF. CDR3 sequence (DNA): TGTGCCAGCAGCTTAGGGGGGACTGGAGCTTTCTTT.

This clone was found once. V gene TRBV6-5 combines with J gene TRBJ1-5; D might be TRBD1 (5 bases). The CDR3 length is 15 residues. Trimming stripped 0 bases from V and 7 bases from J, with 13 bases between. The germline gives CDR1 MNHEY, CDR2 SVGAGI. The CDR3: CASSYSSGRDQPQHF. CDR3 in DNA: TGTGCCAGCAGTTACTCGTCCGGCAGGGACCAGCCCCAGCATTTT.

This clone was seen just once. The chain employs TRBV6-6 and TRBJ2-1; 11 positions match TRBD2. The CDR3 covers 15 residues. Germline lookup yields CDR1 MNHNY and CDR2 SVGAGI (reference sequence). V was clipped by 6 bases and J by 4 bases; unmatched bases: 5. DNA of the CDR3: TGTGCCAGCAGCGCGACTAGCGGGGCTTACAATGAGCAGTTCTTC. Translating gives CASSATSGAYNEQFF.

The rearrangement uses TRBV4-3 and TRBJ1-2; D gene uncertain. The length of the CDR3 is 12 residues. Trimming removed 5 bases from V and 1 base from J, with 5 bases in between. Germline-derived CDR1 and CDR2 are LGHNA and YSLEER. The CDR3 sequence: CASSGNNYGYTF. CDR3 bases: TGCGCCAGCAGCGGGAATAACTATGGCTACACCTTC.

The chain joins TRBV29-1 to TRBJ2-5; D may match TRBD1 or TRBD2 (5 bases each). The V gene lost 5 bases and the J gene lost 5 bases, with 18 bases spanning the gap. In germline, CDR1 is SQVTM, CDR2 ANQGSEA. The CDR3 has 14 residues. CDR3 DNA sequence: TGCAGCGTTCCCCAGCTGGGGCGCGGGGAGACCCAGTACTTC. It is translated as CSVPQLGRGETQYF.

The sample holds a few counts of this clone. The gene calls are TRBV7-8 and TRBJ2-3; TRBD2 is a possible D gene (6 bases). Trimming cost V 5 bases and J 7 bases, with 28 bases left between them. The CDR3 spans 18 residues. In germline, CDR1 is SGHVS, CDR2 FQNEAQ. The CDR3 region has the DNA TGTGCCAGCAGCCCGGGACTTCCCCACACCACGGAGGTGTATACGCAGTATTTT. It translates to CASSPGLPHTTEVYTQYF.

The rearrangement joins TRBV7-2 to TRBJ1-1; D is uncertain. Trimming left V 1 base short and J 1 base short, with 7 bases between. The length of the CDR3 is 14 residues. Germline CDR1 SGHTA, CDR2 FQGNSA. CDR3 in amino acids: CASSLEPGNTEAFF. For the CDR3, the DNA is TGTGCCAGCAGCTTAGAACCGGGGAACACTGAAGCTTTCTTT.

Only one count was recorded for this clone. This chain uses TRBV4-3 with TRBJ1-4; unclear D gene. Germline CDR1 reads LGHNA; CDR2 reads YSLEER. The V end lost 0 bases, the J end lost 3 bases, and 11 bases lay between the germline ends. The CDR3 has 16 amino acids. The CDR3 DNA reads as TGCGCCAGCAGCCAAGATTGGAGGGCTGCTAATGAAAAACTGTTTTTT. It is translated as CASSQDWRAANEKLFF.

This chain joins TRBV9 and TRBJ2-5; D perhaps matches TRBD2 (5 bases). V was trimmed by 0 bases and J by 5 bases, leaving 11 bases between them. The V gene's germline CDR1 is SGDLS and CDR2 YYNGEE. The length of the CDR3 is 14 residues. CDR3 coding DNA: TGTGCCAGCAGCGTAGATCCTAGCTCGGAGACCCAGTACTTC. Amino acids: CASSVDPSSETQYF.

The chain has TRBV9 and TRBJ2-1; 8 nucleotides align to TRBD2. The junction had 9 bases not matched to a gene; V was cut back by 3 bases and J by 7 bases. Germline V gene data show CDR1 as SGDLS and CDR2 as YYNGEE. CDR3 length equals 15 residues. The CDR3 bases are TGTGCCAGCAGCGGAGGGACTAGTCAAAAGAATGAGCAGTTCTTC. It encodes CASSGGTSQKNEQFF.

The chain combines TRBV15 with TRBJ1-2; D unresolved. The CDR3 consists of 15 residues. The V end lost 0 bases, the J end lost 8 bases, and 16 bases lay between the germline ends. Germline CDR1 and CDR2: LNHNV and YYDKDF (reference sequence). CDR3 coding DNA: TGTGCCACCAGCAGAGATCGGGCTAGTATGAGGGGCTACACCTTC. It encodes CATSRDRASMRGYTF.

V is TRBV27 and J is TRBJ2-2; 10 nucleotides match TRBD2. After removal of 7 bases from V and 7 bases from J, the junction contained 6 bases not matched to a gene. The CDR3 is 14 residues long. From germline, CDR1 is MNHEY and CDR2 SMNVEV (reference sequence). As DNA, the CDR3 is TGTGCCAGCACCACGGGACTAGCGTACGGGGAGCTGTTTTTT. It specifies CASTTGLAYGELFF.

The chain uses TRBV27 and TRBJ2-3, with D unclear. The CDR3 loop spans 11 amino acids. Germline CDR1 is MNHEY and CDR2 is SMNVEV (reference sequence). Trimming took 2 bases from V and 7 from J, leaving 4 bases between them. The CDR3 loop reads CASSLANTQYF. In DNA, the CDR3 is TGTGCCAGCAGTTTAGCAAATACGCAGTATTTT.

The chain links TRBV7-8 to TRBJ2-7, with 7 positions matching TRBD2. The germline V gene has CDR1 SGHVS and CDR2 FQNEAQ. Trimming removed 5 bases from V and 1 base from J; junction bases left unmatched: 2. CDR3 length equals 13 residues. The chain's CDR3 is CASSRAGSYEQYF. For the CDR3, the DNA is TGTGCCAGCAGCCGAGCGGGGTCCTACGAGCAGTACTTC. The whole variable domain, filled in from reference TRBV7-8 and TRBJ2-7, reads GAGVSQSPRYKVAKRGQDVALRCDPISGHVSLFWYQQALGQGPEFLTYFQNEAQLDKSGLPSDRFFAERPEGSVSTLKIQRTQQEDSAVYLCASSRAGSYEQYFGPGTRLTVT.